This T cell receptor (beta chain) was observed in a study of T cell changes during pregnancy in multiple sclerosis. Libraries were prepared by immunoSEQ multiplex PCR; TCRdb keeps only in-frame clonotypes and omits some of them. The repertoire holds approximately 84,000 clones, with 94% as singletons. This CDR3 region has 14 residues. V was pared by 4 bases and J by 1 base, with 10 bases between. Germline loops: CDR1 MNHEY, CDR2 SVGAGI. This TCR was recovered from a female donor with multiple sclerosis, enrolled in a pregnancy study. The rearrangement joins TRBV6-5 to TRBJ1-1; a possible D gene is TRBD1 (6 bases). The sample here was peripheral blood, taken in the third trimester of pregnancy. The CDR3 nucleotides are TGTGCCAGCAGTTCCCAGGACAGGAACACTGAAGCTTTCTTT. The encoded protein is CASSSQDRNTEAFF.